This is a list of T cell receptor beta chains from one sample in a study of blood T cell repertoires in COVID-19. Data came from immunoSEQ multiplex PCR; TCRdb stores just in-frame clones and leaves some out. The table lists under 50,000 clones, about 90% of them singletons, with more than 10% in the top ten. Sequencing was done on a sample of peripheral blood. The receptors come from a human donor in a cohort sampled during active COVID-19. Both conserved end residues are part of each CDR3. D genes are given only for firm matches. For some rows the clone size is stated as once, few or many, or as a class when expanded; others skip it.

cdr3_length	clone_size	v_call	d_call	j_call	cdr3_aa	cdr3_nt
15	NA	TRBV5-6	NA	TRBJ2-2	CASSLAPRNTGELFF	TGTGCCAGCAGCTTGGCCCCGCGGAACACCGGGGAGCTGTTTTTT
20	NA	TRBV6-2/TRBV6-3	NA	TRBJ2-6	CASSYSSFRGRISGANVLTF	TGTGCCAGCAGTTACTCGTCTTTCAGGGGTCGTATCTCTGGGGCCAACGTCCTGACTTTC
14	NA	TRBV20-1	TRBD2	TRBJ2-7	CSASTLAGPYEQYF	TGCAGTGCTAGTACTCTAGCGGGCCCCTACGAGCAGTACTTC
16	NA	TRBV27	TRBD2	TRBJ2-2	CASSLTAVTSGRELFF	TGTGCCAGCAGTTTAACGGCTGTGACTAGCGGGAGGGAGCTGTTTTTT
14	NA	TRBV6-5	TRBD1	TRBJ1-5	CASLRGTGSQPQHF	TGTGCCAGCCTAAGGGGGACAGGGAGCCAGCCCCAGCATTTT
17	NA	TRBV19	NA	TRBJ1-6	CASSSGSLSTLNSPLHF	TGTGCCAGTAGTTCCGGGTCGCTAAGTACCCTGAATTCACCCCTCCACTTT
14	NA	TRBV27	NA	TRBJ1-6	CASSLGGSGSPLHF	TGTGCCAGCAGTTTGGGGGGTTCTGGCTCACCCCTCCACTTT
15	NA	TRBV7-3	TRBD2	TRBJ2-1	CASSETSGRGNEQFF	TGTGCCAGCAGCGAAACTAGCGGGAGAGGCAATGAGCAGTTCTTC
14	few	TRBV5-1	NA	TRBJ2-2	CASSVYKNTGELFF	TGCGCCAGCAGCGTGTACAAGAACACCGGGGAGCTGTTTTTT
19	NA	TRBV7-2	TRBD2	TRBJ2-1	CASSLVRLAVGGSYNEQFF	TGTGCCAGCAGCTTAGTCCGACTAGCGGTCGGGGGCTCCTACAATGAGCAGTTCTTC